A single sample gave rise to the 5 T cell receptor beta chains below, sequenced in a study of OX40 agonist ivuxolimab in advanced cancers. Generated by immunoSEQ multiplex PCR, the TCRdb table keeps only in-frame clones and is missing some. The sample has some 86,000 clones, about 90% seen once; the top ten hold about 9%. The starting material was CD4+ or CD8+ T cells sorted from blood, obtained in a trial of the OX40 agonist ivuxolimab. The source of these receptors is an adult with an advanced solid tumor such as melanoma, head and neck, liver or kidney cancer.

The CDR3: CASSPRFSTGELFF. CDR3 DNA: TGTGCCAGCAGCCCGCGGTTCAGCACCGGGGAGCTGTTTTTT. This chain joins TRBV5-4 and TRBJ2-2; D unclear. The length of the CDR3 is 14 residues. Trimming took off 4 bases at V and 4 bases at J, with 11 bases between the two ends. The V gene's germline CDR1 is SGHNT and CDR2 YYREEE (reference sequence).

The chain uses TRBV2 and TRBJ2-2; weak D call: TRBD2 (5 bases). CDR1 and CDR2 from the germline V gene are SNHLY and FYNNEI. The germline V and J ends were trimmed by 2 bases and 1 base, with 11 bases remaining between them. This CDR3 spans 16 amino acids. DNA for the CDR3: TGTGCCAGCAGTGAAAAGTTAGCGCTGAACACCGGGGAGCTGTTTTTT. The encoded protein is CASSEKLALNTGELFF.

The rearrangement uses TRBV7-8 and TRBJ2-3; 10 positions match TRBD2. V lost 1 base, J lost 7 bases, and 14 bases stayed unmatched. The CDR3 consists of 18 residues. Germline V CDR1 and CDR2: SGHVS, FQNEAQ. CDR3 DNA: TGTGCCAGCAGCTTAGTTGCCTCTCCAGCGGGAGGGCGATATACGCAGTATTTT. Protein: CASSLVASPAGGRYTQYF.

In DNA, the CDR3 is TGTGCCAGCAGCGATACCGACAGGGTTAACTATGGCTACACCTTC. Amino acids: CASSDTDRVNYGYTF. The V gene is TRBV11-2, the J gene TRBJ1-2, with 7 bases identical to TRBD1. The length of the CDR3 is 15 residues. Germline assignment: CDR1 SGHAT and CDR2 FQNNGV. V lost 5 bases, J lost 1 base, and 7 bases stayed unmatched. The full variable domain, with the rest looked up from reference TRBV11-2 and TRBJ1-2, is EAGVAQSPRYKIIEKRQSVAFWCNPISGHATLYWYQQILGQGPKLLIQFQNNGVVDDSQLPKDRFSAERLKGVDSTLKIQPAKLEDSAVYLCASSDTDRVNYGYTFGSGTRLTVV.

V usage is TRBV13 and J usage is TRBJ1-3; 8 nucleotides align to TRBD1. The germline V gene encodes CDR1 PRHDT and CDR2 FYEKMQ (reference sequence). The trim removed 0 bases at V and 2 bases at J, leaving 0 bases unmatched. The CDR3 is made up of 15 amino acids. CDR3 coding DNA: TGTGCCAGCAGCTTAGGACAGGGGGCTGGAAACACCATATATTTT. Its protein product is CASSLGQGAGNTIYF.